Shown below are 7 T cell receptor beta chains from a single sample sequenced in a study of regulatory T cells in long-lasting Graves disease. The time point: newly diagnosed GD, antithyroid drugs for less than 3 months. Scientists built the TCR library using RNA that was extracted from PBMCs. Arm-PCR of CDR3 regions and iRepertoire HTBI primers were the basis on which TCR beta libraries were built. TCRdb re-called the multiplex PCR reads with MiXCR, one entry per CDR3 protein. The sample yields over 350,000 distinct CDR3 sequences, approximately 15% seen once. These data also formed part of another study, on T cells in Graves' hyperthyroidism and ophthalmopathy.

The starting material was peripheral blood mononuclear cells (PBMCs), obtained at new diagnosis, from a patient treated with antithyroid drugs. The receptors derive from a woman between 45 and 65 years old with Graves disease.

The table lists this clonotype with a few counts. The chain combines TRBV11-3 with TRBJ2-1; 16 bases fit TRBD2. V shed 1 base and J 5 bases; nucleotides not matched to a gene: 5. CDR1 is SGHNT and CDR2 is YENEEA in the germline V gene. This CDR3 spans 18 amino acids. The CDR3 sequence: CASSLGGTSGRADNEQFF. The CDR3 DNA follows: TGTGCCAGCAGCTTAGGTGGGACTAGCGGGAGGGCCGACAATGAGCAGTTCTTC.

This clonotype has at least ten counts. V usage is TRBV20-1 and J usage is TRBJ2-7; D is uncertain. CDR3 size: 13 residues. Trimming took 0 bases from V and 3 from J, leaving 9 bases between them. Looked up from germline, CDR1 is DFQATT and CDR2 is SNEGSKA (reference sequence). In DNA, the CDR3 is TGCAGTGCTAGAGATAGATACAGCTACGAGCAGTACTTC. Translating gives CSARDRYSYEQYF.

The chain carries TRBV6-2 or TRBV6-3 and TRBJ2-3, with 10 bases lining up with TRBD2. Trimming removed 11 bases from V and 5 bases from J; junction bases left unmatched: 16. The CDR3 has 16 residues. Germline values: CDR1 MNHEY, CDR2 SVGEGT. The CDR3 nucleotides are TGTGCCGTTGACTCCGGGGCTAGCGGGAGAGGAGATACGCAGTATTTT. Residues: CAVDSGASGRGDTQYF.

The chain carries TRBV19 and TRBJ1-5, with TRBD1 matching 8 bases. The germline V gene encodes CDR1 LNHDA and CDR2 SQIVND (reference sequence). V shed 1 base and J 5 bases; nucleotides not matched to a gene: 4. The CDR3 has 15 amino acids. This chain's CDR3 is CASSIGTGQYQPQHF. The CDR3 nucleotides read TGTGCCAGTAGTATAGGGACAGGGCAATATCAGCCCCAGCATTTT.

This clonotype was detected only a few times. The CDR3 reads CASRGEASGPGSYEQYF. The DNA of the CDR3 is TGTGCCAGCAGGGGAGAAGCCTCAGGGCCGGGGTCCTACGAGCAGTACTTC. The gene calls are TRBV28 and TRBJ2-7, with D possibly being TRBD1 or TRBD2 (5 bases each). The CDR3 totals 17 residues. CDR1 MDHEN and CDR2 SYDVKM come from the germline V gene. Trimming left V 6 bases short and J 1 base short, with 22 bases between.

The sample holds a few counts of this clonotype. The chain uses TRBV30 and TRBJ2-1; D unclear. Per germline, CDR1 GTSNPN and CDR2 SVGIG (reference sequence). The CDR3 is 15 amino acids. V lost 8 bases to trimming and J lost 4 bases, with 21 bases between them. The CDR3 DNA sequence: TGTGCCAGTACCTTTCTCGGAGACCCTTACAATGAGCAGTTCTTC. It encodes CASTFLGDPYNEQFF.

The V call is TRBV6-1, the J call TRBJ1-1, with no clear D. This CDR3 comprises 12 residues. V was clipped by 7 bases and J by 10 bases, with 16 bases between them. From germline, CDR1 is MNHNS and CDR2 SASEGT. Here the CDR3 reads CASTVRDGVAFF. The CDR3 DNA follows: TGTGCCAGCACAGTTCGAGACGGGGTAGCTTTCTTT.